Below are 22 T cell receptor beta chains sequenced from a single sample in a study of T cell clonality in common variable immunodeficiency. Sequenced by immunoSEQ multiplex PCR; TCRdb stores in-frame clones only, minus some. The sample gives tens of thousands of clones, none seen only once, and the top ten clones hold under 11%. Sequenced: peripheral blood mononuclear cells. The receptors shown here come from a person aged 18-70 years in good health.

This clone appeared many times. The read comes to an end 3 residues before the CDR3 does, leaving the germline J gene to fill in the end. V is TRBV13 and J is TRBJ2-1, with TRBD1 as a possible D gene (5 bases). The CDR3 is 15 amino acids. Deletions cut 5 bases from V and 0 bases from J, with 11 bases between. Germline CDR1 and CDR2: PRHDT and FYEKMQ (reference sequence). CDR3 DNA (partial): TGTGCCAGCAGCAGGGGCTACAGCTCCTACAATGAG. Translation gives CASSRGYSSYNE. The whole CDR3 protein is CASSRGYSSYNEQFF.

The sample holds many counts of this clone. One end of the junction does not line up with germline, which may come from a read error. The CDR3 end is not reached by the read, which stops 3 residues before it; the germline J gene fills it in. The chain employs TRBV29-1 and TRBJ2-1; D gene ambiguous. Germline assignment: CDR1 SQVTM and CDR2 ANQGSEA. The CDR3 consists of 15 residues. This chain's CDR3 is CSVEGIFETGNEQFF. The part of the CDR3 DNA that was read is TGCAGCGTGGAAGGGATATTCGAAACGGGCAATGAG.

This clone was found many times. The read ends 3 residues before the CDR3 terminus; that terminus is restored from the germline J gene. This sequence joins TRBV6-2 or TRBV6-3 and TRBJ2-4; no reliable D call. Germline-derived CDR1 and CDR2 are MNHEY and SVGEGT. The V and J ends lost 6 bases and 8 bases respectively, with 8 bases between them. The CDR3 totals 11 residues. CDR3 sequence reads: CASSPAHIQYF. CDR3 DNA, as far as it was read: TGTGCCAGCAGCCCCGCGCACATT.

This clone has ten or more counts. The DNA ends 3 residues before the CDR3 does, and the rest of the CDR3 is filled in from the germline J gene. The chain couples TRBV5-6 to TRBJ1-4, with TRBD1 matching 7 bases. V lost 4 bases to trimming and J lost 0 bases; unmatched junction nucleotides: 3. CDR1 is SGHDT, CDR2 YYEEEE, per germline. The CDR3 spans 15 residues. The CDR3: CASSTGTATNEKLFF. The sequenced part of the CDR3 DNA is TGTGCCAGCAGCACCGGGACAGCAACTAATGAAAAA.

This clone appeared a few times. The read comes to an end 3 residues before the CDR3 does, leaving the germline J gene to fill in the end. The V call is TRBV2, the J call TRBJ2-7; a possible D gene is TRBD2 (6 bases). Per germline, CDR1 SNHLY and CDR2 FYNNEI. The CDR3 has 13 residues. The germline V and J ends were trimmed by 4 bases and 1 base, with 8 bases remaining between them. The covered CDR3 bases are TGTGCCAGCAGTGTGGCGGGATCCTACGAG. This translates into CASSVAGSYE. The full CDR3 reads CASSVAGSYEQYF.

Many counts were recorded for this clone. The CDR3 end is not reached by the read, which stops 3 residues before it; the germline J gene fills it in. V and J are TRBV5-1 and TRBJ2-7, with TRBD1 identical over 9 bases. J lost 0 bases, V lost 2 bases, and 3 bases had no gene match. Germline lookup yields CDR1 SGHRS and CDR2 YFSETQ. CDR3 length: 15 residues. The covered CDR3 bases are TGCGCCAGCAGCTTTATGGGACAGGGCTCCTACGAG. Translated, it gives CASSFMGQGSYE. The full CDR3 reads CASSFMGQGSYEQYF.

This clone was recorded at least ten times. The read ends 3 residues shy of where the CDR3 ends; the end is completed using the germline J gene. This sequence joins TRBV7-6 and TRBJ2-2; 12 bases are shared with TRBD2. After removal of 3 bases from V and 5 bases from J, the junction contained 4 bases not matched to a gene. Germline assignment: CDR1 SGHVS and CDR2 FNYEAQ. This CDR3 has 16 amino acids. The CDR3: CASSLGTSGLTGELFF. Incomplete CDR3 DNA: TGTGCCAGCAGCTTGGGGACTAGCGGGCTTACCGGGGAG.

This clone was seen ten or more times. Read coverage stops 3 residues before the CDR3 terminus; the germline J gene supplies the remainder. The rearrangement links TRBV6-2 or TRBV6-3 to TRBJ2-7, with D maybe TRBD2 (6 bases). The CDR3 covers 14 residues. The V end lost 2 bases, the J end lost 0 bases, and 8 bases lay between the germline ends. Looked up from germline, CDR1 is MNHEY and CDR2 is SVGEGT. CDR3 protein: CASSYGGDSYEQYF. The covered CDR3 bases are TGTGCCAGCAGTTACGGAGGGGACTCCTACGAG.

In its sample, this clone was seen many times. The sequence runs out 3 residues before the end of the CDR3; the remainder is reconstructed from the germline J gene. The V and J genes are TRBV5-1 and TRBJ2-3; 7 bases map to TRBD1. Germline CDR1 reads SGHRS; CDR2 reads YFSETQ. The CDR3 loop spans 15 amino acids. V was clipped by 4 bases and J by 7 bases; unmatched bases: 12. CDR3 DNA (partial): TGCGCCAGCAGCATAGGGACAGTGGAGATGAATACG. As protein: CASSIGTVEMNT. The complete CDR3 sequence is CASSIGTVEMNTQYF.

This clone was picked up many times. The read terminates 3 residues ahead of where the CDR3 ends, so the germline J gene completes it. The chain uses TRBV12-5 and TRBJ2-3; 8 bases are a match to TRBD2. The CDR3 has 16 amino acids. After removal of 5 bases from V and 4 bases from J, the junction contained 11 bases not matched to a gene. CDR1 and CDR2 from the germline V gene are LGHNT and FRNRAP. The chain's CDR3 is CASGPGGAGDADTQYF. The DNA read from the CDR3 is TGTGCTAGTGGTCCTGGGGGAGCGGGAGACGCAGATACG. The full variable domain, rest sourced from reference TRBV12-5 and TRBJ2-3, is DARVTQTPRHKVTEMGQEVTMRCQPILGHNTVFWYRQTMMQGLELLAYFRNRAPLDDSGMPKDRFSAEMPDATLATLKIQPSEPRDSAVYFCASGPGGAGDADTQYFGPGTRLTVL.

This clone has a count of ten or more. The read falls 3 residues short of the CDR3 end, and the missing part is taken from the germline J gene. This chain connects TRBV19 to TRBJ1-2, with D hard to call. The germline V gene has CDR1 LNHDA and CDR2 SQIVND (reference sequence). CDR3 length equals 12 residues. Between the trimmed V and J ends, which lost 4 bases and 7 bases, there was a span of 10 bases. Incomplete CDR3 DNA: TGTGCCAGTAGTACCGACTTTAGTGGC. Its protein is CASSTDFSG. The entire CDR3 protein is CASSTDFSGYTF.

This clone was picked up many times. The CDR3 end lies 3 residues beyond the end of the read and is filled in from the germline J gene. The chain joins TRBV29-1 to TRBJ1-1, with D unresolved. The V end lost 7 bases, the J end lost 5 bases, and 14 bases lay between the germline ends. Germline-derived CDR1 and CDR2 are SQVTM and ANQGSEA. CDR3 length: 12 amino acids. The chain's CDR3 is CSARQASTEAFF. The sequenced CDR3 bases are TGCAGCGCCCGTCAGGCTTCGACTGAA. The full variable domain, in which reference TRBV29-1 and TRBJ1-1 provide the parts outside the CDR3, is SAVISQKPSRDICQRGTSLTIQCQVDSQVTMMFWYRQQPGQSLTLIATANQGSEATYESGFVIDKFPISRPNLTFSTLTVSNMSPEDSSIYLCSARQASTEAFFGQGTRLTVV.

This clone was counted at least ten times. The missing CDR3 end, 3 residues past where the read stops, is filled in from the germline J gene. The chain is built from TRBV5-4 and TRBJ2-3; 7 positions match TRBD2. V was pared by 0 bases and J by 3 bases, with 7 bases of the junction left unmatched. This CDR3 comprises 16 residues. Per germline, CDR1 SGHNT and CDR2 YYREEE (reference sequence). The sequenced part of the CDR3 DNA is TGTGCCAGCAGCTTGGGGGGGGGTAGGCGTACAGATACG. Translating it yields CASSLGGGRRTDT. The whole CDR3 region reads CASSLGGGRRTDTQYF.

At least ten counts were recorded for this clone. The read ends 3 residues early relative to the CDR3; the germline J gene fills the gap. The chain employs TRBV7-3 and TRBJ2-3, with TRBD2 matching over 12 bases. J was trimmed by 5 bases and V by 2 bases; bases with no gene match: 2. Germline V gene lookup returns CDR1 SGHTA and CDR2 FQGTGA. The CDR3 totals 15 residues. CDR3 protein: CASSLGGLAGDTQYF. The sequenced CDR3 bases are TGTGCCAGCAGCTTAGGGGGACTAGCGGGAGATACG.

This clone was recorded at least ten times. The read is 3 residues too short to cover the CDR3 end, so that end is filled in from the germline J gene. The chain couples TRBV7-9 to TRBJ2-7; D is possibly TRBD1 (6 bases). The germline V gene encodes CDR1 SEHNR and CDR2 FQNEAQ (reference sequence). Trimming took 1 base from V and 1 from J, leaving 11 bases between them. CDR3 length: 15 amino acids. The CDR3 DNA, read in part, is TGTGCCAGCAGCTTAGAGACAACAGGGTCCTACGAG. This codes for CASSLETTGSYE. The CDR3 in its entirety is CASSLETTGSYEQYF. The whole variable domain, remainder taken from reference TRBV7-9 and TRBJ2-7, is DTGVSQNPRHKITKRGQNVTFRCDPISEHNRLYWYRQTLGQGPEFLTYFQNEAQLEKSRLLSDRFSAERPKGSFSTLEIQRTEQGDSAMYLCASSLETTGSYEQYFGPGTRLTVT.

This clone was recorded many times. The read comes to an end 3 residues before the CDR3 does, leaving the germline J gene to fill in the end. The rearrangement uses TRBV2 and TRBJ1-1; no clear D. This CDR3 is 14 amino acids long. The germline CDR1 and CDR2 sequences are SNHLY and FYNNEI. The V and J ends lost 2 bases and 3 bases respectively, with 10 bases between them. The CDR3 region is CASSELSTDTEAFF. CDR3 DNA, as far as it was read: TGTGCCAGCAGTGAATTGAGCACCGACACTGAA.

In its sample, this clone was seen many times. The read comes to an end 3 residues before the CDR3 does, leaving the germline J gene to fill in the end. The chain recombines TRBV11-3 with TRBJ2-5, with 11 positions matching TRBD2. The ends lost 5 bases at V and 5 bases at J; junction bases unmatched: 7. This CDR3 has 15 amino acids. Germline V lookup: CDR1 SGHNT, CDR2 YENEEA. The CDR3 bases that were read are TGTGCCAGCAGCATAAGACTAGCGGGGTCGGAGACC. Translated, it gives CASSIRLAGSET. The whole CDR3 sequence reads CASSIRLAGSETQYF.

This clone has a count of ten or more. The observed sequence ends 3 residues before the CDR3 terminus, with the missing tail filled in from the germline J gene. V and J are TRBV5-4 and TRBJ2-2; D is ambiguous. V lost 0 bases, J lost 3 bases, and 9 bases lay in between. The CDR3 contains 15 residues. Germline V gene lookup returns CDR1 SGHNT and CDR2 YYREEE (reference sequence). CDR3 residues: CASSLEGLYTGELFF. The sequenced CDR3 bases are TGTGCCAGCAGCTTGGAAGGGCTGTACACCGGGGAG.

This clone was picked up many times. The read finishes 3 residues shy of the CDR3 end, and the germline J gene is used to complete it. The chain is built from TRBV5-1 and TRBJ2-2; TRBD2 agrees at 7 bases. With 7 bases clipped from V and 4 bases from J, the junction kept 7 bases outside the gene matches. This CDR3 is 14 amino acids long. Germline loops: CDR1 SGHRS, CDR2 YFSETQ. CDR3 DNA, as far as it was read: TGCGCCAGCTCTCGCGGGGGAGGCACCGGGGAG. Translated, it gives CASSRGGGTGE. The full CDR3 protein is CASSRGGGTGELFF. The full variable domain, in which reference TRBV5-1 and TRBJ2-2 provide the parts outside the CDR3, is KAGVTQTPRYLIKTRGQQVTLSCSPISGHRSVSWYQQTPGQGLQFLFEYFSETQRNKGNFPGRFSGRQFSNSRSEMNVSTLELGDSALYLCASSRGGGTGELFFGEGSRLTVL.

In this sample, this clone turned up many times. The DNA ends 3 residues before the CDR3 does, and the rest of the CDR3 is filled in from the germline J gene. J is TRBJ2-1 and V is TRBV7-9; 8 bases align to TRBD2. Germline CDR1 and CDR2: SEHNR and FQNEAQ (reference sequence). The CDR3 is made up of 15 amino acids. Trimming cost V 5 bases and J 6 bases; bases outside gene matches: 9. The CDR3 bases that were read are TGTGCCAGCAGCAACCGGGGGGGCCTAGGCAATGAG. Amino acids: CASSNRGGLGNE. The full CDR3 protein is CASSNRGGLGNEQFF.

This clone was seen ten or more times. The sequence runs out 3 residues before the end of the CDR3; the remainder is reconstructed from the germline J gene. The J gene is TRBJ2-2, the V gene TRBV7-6; D is unclear. The ends were cut back, 1 base at V and 5 bases at J, with 8 bases in the middle. The germline V gene has CDR1 SGHVS and CDR2 FNYEAQ. The CDR3 sequence is 14 residues long. Partial CDR3 DNA: TGTGCCAGCAGCTTAGTCGGTAGTACCGGGGAG. It codes for CASSLVGSTGE. The entire CDR3 protein is CASSLVGSTGELFF.

This clone occurred many times. The DNA ends 3 residues before the CDR3 does, and the rest of the CDR3 is filled in from the germline J gene. V is TRBV5-1 and J is TRBJ2-5, with D possibly TRBD1 on 6 matching bases. The CDR3 runs 16 residues. V was trimmed by 0 bases and J by 5 bases, leaving 17 bases between them. The V gene's germline CDR1 is SGHRS and CDR2 YFSETQ. The part of the CDR3 DNA that was read is TGCGCCAGCAGCTTGGCCAGGGGCGCATCCGGGGAGACC. Translating gives CASSLARGASGET. The whole CDR3 protein is CASSLARGASGETQYF.